The sequence of this TCR beta chain was determined in a study of regulatory T cells in long-lasting Graves disease. As for the study in general: Those with persistent Graves' disease had received antithyroid drugs for over 5 years with positive TSH receptor antibodies. General study points: Among the persistent patients, fewer than 3,000 public clonotypes were shared, more than the approximately 1,000 shared among new patients. The study found lower TCR diversity in persistent Graves' patients than in newly diagnosed ones.

There are many counts of this clonotype. Its cognate antigen is unknown. Time point defined: persistent/refractory GD, antithyroid drugs over 5 years with positive TRAb. PBMCs provided the RNA from which the TCR library was made. All patients originated from an endocrinology department located in Xi'an, China. Arm-PCR with iRepertoire HTBI primers amplified the CDR3 regions for these TCR beta libraries. TCRdb analysed the multiplex PCR reads with MiXCR anew, one entry per CDR3 protein. The profile covers almost 350,000 distinct CDR3 sequences, with around a fifth appearing a single time and less than 35% taken by the ten largest. The V gene lost 2 bases and the J gene lost 7 bases, with 18 bases spanning the gap. The CDR3 is 16 amino acids. Germline assignment: CDR1 DFQATT and CDR2 SNEGSKA (reference sequence).

The chain combines TRBV20-1 with TRBJ1-6; D might be TRBD1 (6 bases). The sequence was obtained from a female donor with Graves disease. Specimen: peripheral blood mononuclear cells (PBMCs), collected when the disease was refractory, from a patient treated with antithyroid drugs. The CDR3 reads CSARHQGGQGNSPLHF. The DNA for the CDR3 is TGCAGTGCTAGACACCAAGGGGGGCAGGGGAATTCACCCCTCCACTTT.